The rows below give T cell receptor beta chains drawn from one sample of a study of T cells expressing NK-cell markers. After re-calling the 5' RACE reads, TCRdb lists one entry per CDR3 protein, DNA absent. The ten most abundant clones cover over 50% of a sample with tens of thousands of distinct CDR3 sequences. The sequenced sample was blood T cells: a sorted CD56 or NKG2C T cell subset, CD4+ or CD8+ T cells, or bulk PBMC T cells (not recorded which). These receptors were obtained from a woman aged 18 to 75 in good health. Both conserved end residues are part of each CDR3. Expanded clones get a size class; other rows say once, few or many, or leave the size out.

CDR3aa	v_gene	j_gene	abundance
CASSSPADTEAFF	TRBV5-1	TRBJ1-1	NA
CASSPDRSPYNEQFF	TRBV7-6	TRBJ2-1	NA
CASSDYDSGSNEQFF	TRBV25-1	TRBJ2-1	NA
CASSFVAAPLTDTQYF	TRBV7-9	TRBJ2-3	NA
CASSLGATRGSYNEQFF	TRBV12-3/TRBV12-4	TRBJ2-1	NA
CASSLDLFGTSGGANEKLFF	TRBV11-2	TRBJ1-4	NA
CASSLMELGSGNTEAFF	TRBV5-6	TRBJ1-1	NA
CATSRDRGPVFTTSVSYEQYF	TRBV15	TRBJ2-7	NA
CASSSAGLAVSSDEQFF	TRBV5-1	TRBJ2-1	NA
CASSPEFSSYEQYF	TRBV11-2	TRBJ2-7	NA
CSAGPGQGNTEAFF	TRBV20-1	TRBJ1-1	NA
CASSSGQGDTEAFF	TRBV5-1	TRBJ1-1	NA
CSVDEANTGELFF	TRBV29-1	TRBJ2-2	NA
CSVVEGQAFTDTQYF	TRBV29-1	TRBJ2-3	NA
CASSVYGAGDTQYF	TRBV9	TRBJ2-3	NA
CASSVDGLAGGPEEKTQYF	TRBV9	TRBJ2-5	NA
CASSLSGVPTDTQYF	TRBV27	TRBJ2-3	medium-sized
CASSLRQGGYNEQFF	TRBV7-3	TRBJ2-1	NA
CASSFFAGGPYEQYF	TRBV7-3	TRBJ2-7	NA
CASSLEAKGGVFNEQFF	TRBV7-8	TRBJ2-1	NA
CASSIQGPTEAFF	TRBV19	TRBJ1-1	NA
CASTFTGTPYEQYF	TRBV5-5	TRBJ2-7	NA